The 2 T cell receptor beta chains below were found in one sample sequenced in a study of Tregs in tolerant kidney transplant recipients (dated by TCRdb to between 2019 and 2020). Preparation of the library involved the immunoSEQ multiplex PCR assay. This is the immuneACCESS table as TCRdb keeps it, with only in-frame sequences that have V and J called. A part of the clones is gone; compared with another copy, unresolved V genes explain less than half, and the rest is unexplained. The sample table shows 75,000 to 95,000 clones, and around nine tenths are seen once. Of the sample, roughly 4.7% falls within the top ten clones. The sequencing sample was made of CD8+ T cells from blood. The source is a human donor in good health.

The CDR3 DNA reads TGTGCCAGCAGCTTAGCGGACAACTATGGCTACACCTTC. Translated: CASSLADNYGYTF. The chain is built from TRBV7-2 and TRBJ1-2, with D unclear. Trimming cost V 0 bases and J 2 bases, with 4 bases left between them. The length of the CDR3 is 13 residues. The V gene's germline CDR1 is SGHTA and CDR2 FQGNSA.

The chain links TRBV4-1 to TRBJ1-1; 8 bases fit TRBD1. The V gene's germline CDR1 is MGHRA and CDR2 YSYEKL. After removal of 4 bases from V and 6 bases from J, the junction contained 7 bases not matched to a gene. CDR3 length: 14 residues. This CDR3 reads CASSRGQGEAEAFF. The CDR3 nucleotides are TGCGCCAGCAGCCGTGGACAGGGAGAGGCTGAAGCTTTCTTT.